These T cell receptor beta chains were read from a single sample in a study of human T cells and chemical hapten exposure. TCRdb re-analysed the RACE reads in MiXCR, keeping a single row per CDR3 protein. Of fewer than 150,000 distinct CDR3 sequences in the sample, 12% were seen once. The material sequenced was whole blood, taken in connection with sensitization to the hapten diphenylcyclopropenone (DPC). The receptor source for this set is a woman between 45 and 60 years old with alopecia areata. Some clones in this sample may be carry-over from other donors' samples. The CDR3 runs from the conserved cysteine through the conserved F or W. Each record gives: clone size, V gene, D gene, J gene, CDR3 protein, CDR3 DNA. D genes are given only for firm matches. Clone size appears in some rows only: once, few, many, or a class for an expanded clone.

abundance: many
v_gene: TRBV6-2/TRBV6-3
d_gene: NA
j_gene: TRBJ1-5
CDR3aa: CASSYSGGNQPQHF
CDR3nt: TGTGCCAGCAGTTACTCCGGCGGCAATCAGCCCCAGCATTTT

abundance: few
v_gene: TRBV4-1
d_gene: TRBD2
j_gene: TRBJ2-3
CDR3aa: CASSQDSAKGTSWSDTQYF
CDR3nt: TGCGCCAGCAGCCAAGATTCCGCCAAGGGGACTAGCTGGTCAGATACGCAGTATTTT

abundance: many
v_gene: TRBV28
d_gene: NA
j_gene: TRBJ2-7
CDR3aa: CASDGPASGVPYEQYF
CDR3nt: TGTGCCAGCGATGGACCCGCGAGTGGGGTTCCCTACGAGCAGTACTTC

abundance: few
v_gene: TRBV20-1
d_gene: NA
j_gene: TRBJ2-6
CDR3aa: CSAREGAGANVLTF
CDR3nt: TGCAGTGCCCGAGAGGGTGCCGGGGCCAACGTCCTGACTTTC

abundance: few
v_gene: TRBV19
d_gene: NA
j_gene: TRBJ2-7
CDR3aa: CATSPSSSYEQYF
CDR3nt: TGTGCCACCTCACCGTCGAGCTCCTACGAGCAGTACTTC

abundance: many
v_gene: TRBV27
d_gene: NA
j_gene: TRBJ2-7
CDR3aa: CASSVRATSYEQYF
CDR3nt: TGTGCCAGCAGTGTCAGGGCCACTTCCTACGAGCAGTACTTC

abundance: many
v_gene: TRBV6-2/TRBV6-3
d_gene: NA
j_gene: TRBJ2-1
CDR3aa: CASSYIQGVDEQFF
CDR3nt: TGTGCCAGCAGTTATATTCAGGGCGTGGATGAGCAGTTCTTC

abundance: few
v_gene: TRBV18
d_gene: TRBD1
j_gene: TRBJ1-4
CDR3aa: CASSPGQIATNEKLFF
CDR3nt: TGTGCCAGCTCGCCGGGACAGATCGCAACTAATGAAAAACTGTTTTTT

abundance: many
v_gene: TRBV14
d_gene: TRBD1
j_gene: TRBJ2-2
CDR3aa: CASSQTRGYGELFF
CDR3nt: TGTGCCAGCAGCCAGACCAGGGGGTACGGGGAGCTGTTTTTT

abundance: NA
v_gene: TRBV20-1
d_gene: NA
j_gene: TRBJ2-3
CDR3aa: CSAGQSSTDTQYF
CDR3nt: TGCAGTGCTGGACAGTCTAGCACAGATACGCAGTATTTT

abundance: many
v_gene: TRBV5-6
d_gene: TRBD1
j_gene: TRBJ2-3
CDR3aa: CASSKEDRETDTQYF
CDR3nt: TGTGCCAGCAGCAAGGAAGACAGGGAAACCGATACGCAGTATTTT

abundance: NA
v_gene: TRBV3-1
d_gene: TRBD2
j_gene: TRBJ2-5
CDR3aa: CASSQDASGRETQYF
CDR3nt: TGTGCCAGCAGCCAAGATGCTAGCGGGAGAGAGACCCAGTACTTC

abundance: many
v_gene: TRBV18
d_gene: TRBD2
j_gene: TRBJ2-3
CDR3aa: CASSPPNGPGGPQDTQYF
CDR3nt: TGTGCCAGCTCACCACCTAATGGGCCGGGAGGGCCACAAGATACGCAGTATTTT

abundance: NA
v_gene: TRBV5-1
d_gene: TRBD2
j_gene: TRBJ2-1
CDR3aa: CASSPQGLADSYNEQFF
CDR3nt: TGCGCCAGCAGCCCCCAGGGACTAGCGGACTCCTACAATGAGCAGTTCTTC

abundance: NA
v_gene: TRBV12-3/TRBV12-4
d_gene: NA
j_gene: TRBJ2-5
CDR3aa: CASSLGRTQYF
CDR3nt: TGTGCCAGCAGTTTAGGGAGGACCCAGTACTTC

abundance: few
v_gene: TRBV10-3
d_gene: NA
j_gene: TRBJ2-2
CDR3aa: CAISEGTLRAGELFF
CDR3nt: TGTGCCATCAGTGAGGGGACTCTGAGGGCCGGGGAGCTGTTTTTT

abundance: few
v_gene: TRBV6-6
d_gene: NA
j_gene: TRBJ2-3
CDR3aa: CASSYRSTRRLTDTQYF
CDR3nt: TGTGCCAGCAGTTACCGATCGACTAGACGGCTCACAGATACGCAGTATTTT

abundance: NA
v_gene: TRBV6-6
d_gene: TRBD1
j_gene: TRBJ1-2
CDR3aa: CASSYSRQGSDGYTF
CDR3nt: TGTGCCAGCAGTTACTCGCGACAGGGGTCGGATGGCTACACCTTC

abundance: many
v_gene: TRBV20-1
d_gene: NA
j_gene: TRBJ2-7
CDR3aa: CSVPRGGEQYF
CDR3nt: TGCAGTGTCCCCCGGGGCGGCGAGCAGTACTTC

abundance: few
v_gene: TRBV20-1
d_gene: TRBD2
j_gene: TRBJ2-3
CDR3aa: CSARTGTSGRAVNTQYF
CDR3nt: TGCAGTGCTAGAACCGGGACTAGCGGGAGGGCCGTAAATACGCAGTATTTT

abundance: many
v_gene: TRBV9
d_gene: NA
j_gene: TRBJ2-5
CDR3aa: CASSVEGTRGTQYF
CDR3nt: TGTGCCAGCAGCGTAGAGGGGACAAGGGGCACCCAGTACTTC

abundance: many
v_gene: TRBV29-1
d_gene: NA
j_gene: TRBJ2-1
CDR3aa: CSVKGDRAGLAVRNEQFF
CDR3nt: TGCAGCGTTAAGGGGGACAGGGCTGGACTAGCGGTAAGGAATGAGCAGTTCTTC

abundance: many
v_gene: TRBV10-3
d_gene: TRBD1
j_gene: TRBJ2-1
CDR3aa: CAISESMGQGYNEQFF
CDR3nt: TGTGCCATCAGTGAGTCCATGGGACAGGGTTACAATGAGCAGTTCTTC

abundance: few
v_gene: TRBV12-3/TRBV12-4
d_gene: TRBD1
j_gene: TRBJ1-2
CDR3aa: CASSSGQLRGGYTF
CDR3nt: TGTGCCAGCAGTTCGGGACAGCTGAGGGGAGGCTACACCTTC

abundance: few
v_gene: TRBV18
d_gene: NA
j_gene: TRBJ1-3
CDR3aa: CASSPDLSSGNTIYF
CDR3nt: TGTGCCAGCTCACCCGACTTATCCTCTGGAAACACCATATATTTT

abundance: NA
v_gene: TRBV25-1
d_gene: NA
j_gene: TRBJ2-7
CDR3aa: CASSSSGQTYEQYF
CDR3nt: TGTGCCAGCAGTTCCTCGGGACAAACCTACGAGCAGTACTTC

abundance: many
v_gene: TRBV28
d_gene: TRBD2
j_gene: TRBJ2-7
CDR3aa: CASSPASGKSYEQYF
CDR3nt: TGTGCCAGCAGTCCTGCTAGCGGGAAGTCCTACGAGCAGTACTTC

abundance: NA
v_gene: TRBV5-4
d_gene: TRBD2
j_gene: TRBJ2-1
CDR3aa: CASSFLSGNYNEQFF
CDR3nt: TGTGCCAGCAGCTTCCTGAGCGGGAATTACAATGAGCAGTTCTTC

abundance: NA
v_gene: TRBV18
d_gene: NA
j_gene: TRBJ2-3
CDR3aa: CASSRSGDTQYF
CDR3nt: TGTGCCAGCTCACGGTCCGGGGATACGCAGTATTTT

abundance: NA
v_gene: TRBV9
d_gene: TRBD1
j_gene: TRBJ2-1
CDR3aa: CASSGRTTGYNEQFF
CDR3nt: TGTGCCAGCAGCGGTCGAACGACAGGGTACAATGAGCAGTTCTTC

abundance: few
v_gene: TRBV14
d_gene: NA
j_gene: TRBJ2-6
CDR3aa: CASSHRISGANVLTF
CDR3nt: TGTGCCAGCAGCCACAGAATCTCTGGGGCCAACGTCCTGACTTTC

abundance: few
v_gene: TRBV9
d_gene: NA
j_gene: TRBJ2-7
CDR3aa: CASSARIFYEQYF
CDR3nt: TGTGCCAGCAGCGCACGAATCTTCTACGAGCAGTACTTC

abundance: many
v_gene: TRBV18
d_gene: NA
j_gene: TRBJ1-1
CDR3aa: CASSPGRAGNTEAFF
CDR3nt: TGTGCCAGCTCACCAGGGAGGGCGGGGAACACTGAAGCTTTCTTT

abundance: NA
v_gene: TRBV5-1
d_gene: NA
j_gene: TRBJ2-1
CDR3aa: CASSLTSGGNEQFF
CDR3nt: TGCGCCAGCAGCTTGACTAGTGGGGGCAATGAGCAGTTCTTC

abundance: NA
v_gene: TRBV7-3
d_gene: NA
j_gene: TRBJ2-5
CDR3aa: CASSRGQAGQETQYF
CDR3nt: TGTGCCAGCAGCCGAGGACAGGCGGGGCAAGAGACCCAGTACTTC

abundance: few
v_gene: TRBV5-4
d_gene: NA
j_gene: TRBJ2-2
CDR3aa: CASSLVGSGELFF
CDR3nt: TGTGCCAGCAGCTTAGTAGGCAGCGGGGAGCTGTTTTTT

abundance: NA
v_gene: TRBV7-3
d_gene: TRBD2
j_gene: TRBJ2-5
CDR3aa: CASSLTAGAGETQYF
CDR3nt: TGTGCCAGCAGCTTAACAGCGGGAGCAGGCGAGACCCAGTACTTC

abundance: NA
v_gene: TRBV5-1
d_gene: TRBD1
j_gene: TRBJ1-1
CDR3aa: CASSSTQGRTEAFF
CDR3nt: TGCGCCAGCAGCTCTACACAGGGGCGGACTGAAGCTTTCTTT

abundance: few
v_gene: TRBV29-1
d_gene: NA
j_gene: TRBJ2-2
CDR3aa: CSVEGPLRTGELFF
CDR3nt: TGCAGCGTTGAAGGGCCCCTGAGGACCGGGGAGCTGTTTTTT

abundance: many
v_gene: TRBV12-3/TRBV12-4
d_gene: NA
j_gene: TRBJ1-4
CDR3aa: CASRGALQNEKLFF
CDR3nt: TGTGCCAGCAGGGGGGCCCTACAGAACGAAAAACTGTTTTTT

abundance: few
v_gene: TRBV2
d_gene: NA
j_gene: TRBJ2-3
CDR3aa: CASRPDLLPTDTQYF
CDR3nt: TGTGCCAGCAGGCCAGACCTATTACCCACAGATACGCAGTATTTT

abundance: few
v_gene: TRBV20-1
d_gene: NA
j_gene: TRBJ2-2
CDR3aa: CSARSGSGELFF
CDR3nt: TGCAGTGCTAGATCGGGGTCCGGGGAGCTGTTTTTT

abundance: few
v_gene: TRBV20-1
d_gene: TRBD2
j_gene: TRBJ2-2
CDR3aa: CSAREGLAGGRTGELFF
CDR3nt: TGCAGTGCTAGAGAAGGACTAGCGGGAGGAAGGACCGGGGAGCTGTTTTTT

abundance: many
v_gene: TRBV25-1
d_gene: NA
j_gene: TRBJ1-2
CDR3aa: CASTPGGPGRYGYTF
CDR3nt: TGTGCCAGCACTCCCGGGGGGCCGGGCCGGTATGGCTACACCTTC

abundance: many
v_gene: TRBV7-9
d_gene: TRBD1
j_gene: TRBJ1-1
CDR3aa: CASRRQGAGRAEAFF
CDR3nt: TGTGCCAGCCGGAGACAGGGGGCCGGGCGGGCTGAAGCTTTCTTT

abundance: many
v_gene: TRBV28
d_gene: NA
j_gene: TRBJ1-5
CDR3aa: CASRESNQPQHF
CDR3nt: TGTGCCAGCAGGGAGAGCAATCAGCCCCAGCATTTT

abundance: many
v_gene: TRBV20-1
d_gene: NA
j_gene: TRBJ2-1
CDR3aa: CSASDLVGQGNYNEQFF
CDR3nt: TGCAGTGCTAGTGACTTGGTGGGGCAGGGGAACTACAATGAGCAGTTCTTC

abundance: many
v_gene: TRBV5-1
d_gene: TRBD1
j_gene: TRBJ1-6
CDR3aa: CASRAGGYSYNSPLHF
CDR3nt: TGCGCCAGCCGGGCAGGGGGCTACTCCTATAATTCACCCCTCCACTTT

abundance: NA
v_gene: TRBV4-2
d_gene: NA
j_gene: TRBJ2-3
CDR3aa: CASSQERVDTQYF
CDR3nt: TGTGCCAGCAGCCAAGAGAGGGTGGATACGCAGTATTTT

abundance: NA
v_gene: TRBV12-3/TRBV12-4
d_gene: TRBD1
j_gene: TRBJ1-2
CDR3aa: CASSLMDREVYGYTF
CDR3nt: TGTGCCAGCAGTTTAATGGACAGGGAAGTATATGGCTACACCTTC

abundance: many
v_gene: TRBV27
d_gene: TRBD2
j_gene: TRBJ2-1
CDR3aa: CASSLWGGINDNEQFF
CDR3nt: TGTGCCAGCAGTTTATGGGGGGGGATCAACGACAATGAGCAGTTCTTC

abundance: few
v_gene: TRBV6-5
d_gene: NA
j_gene: TRBJ1-5
CDR3aa: CASSERTSRRNQPQHF
CDR3nt: TGTGCCAGCAGTGAGCGGACTTCCCGGCGGAATCAGCCCCAGCATTTT

abundance: many
v_gene: TRBV29-1
d_gene: NA
j_gene: TRBJ1-1
CDR3aa: CSVEIGGGGEAFF
CDR3nt: TGCAGCGTTGAAATCGGGGGAGGTGGTGAAGCTTTCTTT

abundance: NA
v_gene: TRBV6-2/TRBV6-3
d_gene: NA
j_gene: TRBJ2-7
CDR3aa: CASKYSSPYEQYF
CDR3nt: TGTGCCAGCAAATACTCCTCACCCTACGAGCAGTACTTC